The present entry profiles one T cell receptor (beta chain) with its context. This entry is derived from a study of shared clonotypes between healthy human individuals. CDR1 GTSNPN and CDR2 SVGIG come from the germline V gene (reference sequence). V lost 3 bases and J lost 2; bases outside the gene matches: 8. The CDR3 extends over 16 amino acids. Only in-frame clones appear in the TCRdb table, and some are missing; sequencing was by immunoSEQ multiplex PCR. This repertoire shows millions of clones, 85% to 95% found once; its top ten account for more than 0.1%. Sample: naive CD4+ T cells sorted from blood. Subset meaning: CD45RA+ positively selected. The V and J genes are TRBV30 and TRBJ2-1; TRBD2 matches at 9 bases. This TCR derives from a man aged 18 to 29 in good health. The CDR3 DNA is TGTGCCTGGAGGCCCGGGGTAGCGGGGGCCTACAATGAGCAGTTCTTC. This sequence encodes CAWRPGVAGAYNEQFF. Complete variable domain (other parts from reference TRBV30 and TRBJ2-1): SQTIHQWPATLVQPVGSPLSLECTVEGTSNPNLYWYRQAAGRGLQLLFYSVGIGQISSEVPQNLSASRPQDRQFILSSKKLLLSDSGFYLCAWRPGVAGAYNEQFFGPGTRLTVL.